The T cell receptor beta chain under discussion was sequenced for a study of T cells after posttransplantation cyclophosphamide. This clone showed up many times. Its target is not known. Per germline, CDR1 SNHLY and CDR2 FYNNEI. V gave up 0 bases and J gave up 6 bases; unmatched junction bases: 5. CDR3 length: 14 residues. Findings of the study overall: Blood and skin or GI T cell repertoires showed limited TRB overlap.

The method was immunoSEQ multiplex PCR; TCRdb's version includes in-frame clones alone and lacks a portion of them. Reported are roughly 40,000 clones, none seen only once; the ten largest carry more than 4.5%. The sequenced material came from PBMCs. The chain combines TRBV2 with TRBJ2-7, with 7 nucleotides matching TRBD1. The clonotype originates from a woman aged 45-65 years in good health and a related stem cell transplant donor. The CDR3 loop reads CASSEARQGVEQYF. In DNA, the CDR3 is TGTGCCAGCAGTGAAGCCCGACAGGGAGTCGAGCAGTACTTC.